This TCR beta chain was obtained from a study of identical twins. Whole-study findings and limits: Fewer insertions characterized abundant cord blood beta clonotypes, whereas memory repertoires showed none. Models underestimated out-of-frame TCR alpha sharing in monozygotic twins.

With V trimmed by 4 bases and J by 1 base, 16 bases remained unmatched. The CDR3 loop spans 20 amino acids. The germline gives CDR1 MNHEY, CDR2 SVGEGT. As to this clonotype: The antigen remains unidentified.

TCRdb processed the 5' RACE reads anew with MiXCR; each CDR3 protein has one entry. The data contain roughly 700,000 distinct CDR3 sequences, over 8.5% of them singletons. The same sample was also studied in work on yellow fever vaccine responses in identical twins.

The chain combines TRBV6-2 or TRBV6-3 with TRBJ2-5; 12 nucleotides align to TRBD2. Input material: PBMCs. This receptor was taken from a young woman in good health. CDR3 in DNA: TGTGCCAGCAGTTTCCAAACTTTTCCGACTAGCGGGAGTACCCAAGAGACCCAGTACTTC. Translating it yields CASSFQTFPTSGSTQETQYF.